One and the same sample provided the 31 T cell receptor beta chains below, sequenced in a study of blood T cells in healthy people across ages. Using a J-beta primer mix together with a sample-barcoded 5' primer, a second PCR was run for 7 to 11 cycles. TCRdb re-called the 5' RACE reads through MiXCR, storing one row per CDR3 protein. The table shows fewer than 950,000 distinct CDR3 sequences, with less than 70% occurring only once. Sample: blood. The receptors derive from a man older than 75 in good health.

In this sample, this clonotype turned up once. This chain connects TRBV12-3 or TRBV12-4 to TRBJ2-1; no clear D. The CDR3 sequence is 12 residues long. Deletions cut 5 bases from V and 9 bases from J, with 11 bases between. This CDR3 is CASSQRFSEQFF. As DNA, the CDR3 is TGTGCCAGCAGTCAGAGGTTTTCTGAGCAGTTCTTC.

For the CDR3, the DNA is TGTGCCACCAGTGAACAAAACTATGGCTACACCTTC. Translation gives CATSEQNYGYTF. The rearrangement uses TRBV24-1 and TRBJ1-2; D not certain. The CDR3 has 12 amino acids. Germline loops: CDR1 KGHDR, CDR2 SFDVKD. Trimming shortened V by 4 bases and J by 2 bases, and 4 bases separated the two germline ends.

The gene calls are TRBV6-5 and TRBJ2-4, with TRBD2 matching 9 bases. The end of the DNA fits TRBJ2-7 better, so the J call may be wrong. The CDR3 length is 13 residues. Germline V gives CDR1 MNHEY, CDR2 SVGAGI. CDR3 sequence reads: CASRASGNHEQYF. In DNA, the CDR3 is TGTGCCAGCAGAGCTAGCGGGAACCACGAGCAGTACTTC.

This clonotype was picked up a small number of times. The chain joins TRBV14 to TRBJ2-3; D call uncertain. Per germline, CDR1 SGHDN and CDR2 FVKESK. Trimming removed 0 bases at V and 7 bases at J, with 5 bases between. This CDR3 has 12 residues. The CDR3: CASSQDVNTQYF. The CDR3 coding sequence is TGTGCCAGCAGCCAAGATGTGAATACGCAGTATTTT. The full variable domain, in which reference TRBV14 and TRBJ2-3 provide the parts outside the CDR3, is EAGVTQFPSHSVIEKGQTVTLRCDPISGHDNLYWYRRVMGKEIKFLLHFVKESKQDESGMPNNRFLAERTGGTYSTLKVQPAELEDSGVYFCASSQDVNTQYFGPGTRLTVL.

The chain recombines TRBV6-6 with TRBJ2-7; a possible D gene is TRBD2 (6 bases). Trimming removed 6 bases at V and 5 bases at J, with 14 bases between. The CDR3 is 13 residues long. Germline CDR1 MNHNY, CDR2 SVGAGI (reference sequence). In DNA form, the CDR3 reads TGTGCCAGCAGAATGTCCGGGACTGACGAGCAGTACTTC. This encodes CASRMSGTDEQYF.

This clonotype was found a few times. The V call is TRBV10-3, the J call TRBJ2-7, with D possibly TRBD2 on 5 matching bases. CDR3 size: 13 residues. The germline V gene encodes CDR1 ENHRY and CDR2 SYGVKD. The germline V and J ends were trimmed by 8 bases and 6 bases, with 17 bases remaining between them. Here the CDR3 reads CAIGQDLYAEQYF. The CDR3 bases are TGTGCCATCGGGCAGGACTTATACGCCGAGCAGTACTTC.

The V gene is TRBV5-1, the J gene TRBJ2-1; D is possibly TRBD2 (6 bases). The last part of the DNA fits TRBJ2-7 better; the J call may be wrong. Germline assignment: CDR1 SGHRS and CDR2 YFSETQ. The CDR3 is 16 residues long. This chain's CDR3 is CASSRDPSDSYNEQYF. As DNA, the CDR3 is TGCGCCAGCAGCAGAGACCCTAGCGACTCCTACAATGAGCAGTACTTC.

The V call is TRBV5-1, the J call TRBJ2-1, with D perhaps TRBD1 or TRBD2 (5 bases each). The CDR3 loop spans 17 amino acids. Germline values: CDR1 SGHRS, CDR2 YFSETQ. The V end lost 4 bases, the J end lost 2 bases, and 19 bases lay between the germline ends. CDR3 loop: CASSRSGRPSAYNEQFF. In DNA, the CDR3 is TGCGCCAGCAGCCGTTCGGGACGACCCAGCGCCTACAATGAGCAGTTCTTC. Variable domain in full (rest from reference TRBV5-1 and TRBJ2-1): KAGVTQTPRYLIKTRGQQVTLSCSPISGHRSVSWYQQTPGQGLQFLFEYFSETQRNKGNFPGRFSGRQFSNSRSEMNVSTLELGDSALYLCASSRSGRPSAYNEQFFGPGTRLTVL.

The V call is TRBV7-2, the J call TRBJ1-6; D may be TRBD1 (5 bases). Per germline, CDR1 SGHTA and CDR2 FQGNSA. The V end was cut by 2 bases, the J end by 5 bases, with 13 bases between. The CDR3 is made up of 16 amino acids. CDR3 loop: CASSLWGPGNNSPLHF. The CDR3 DNA follows: TGTGCCAGCAGCTTATGGGGACCGGGTAATAATTCACCCCTCCACTTT. Complete variable domain (other parts from reference TRBV7-2 and TRBJ1-6): GAGVSQSPSNKVTEKGKDVELRCDPISGHTALYWYRQSLGQGLEFLIYFQGNSAPDKSGLPSDRFSAERTGGSVSTLTIQRTQQEDSAVYLCASSLWGPGNNSPLHFGNGTRLTVT.

The V and J genes are TRBV12-3 or TRBV12-4 and TRBJ1-1; D is undetermined. CDR3 size: 14 residues. V lost 6 bases to trimming and J lost 1 base, with 12 bases between them. The CDR3 loop is CASSPSGKNTEAFF. The CDR3 DNA sequence: TGTGCCAGCAGCCCCTCCGGGAAGAACACTGAAGCTTTCTTT.

The chain combines TRBV29-1 with TRBJ1-5, with 8 positions matching TRBD1. Germline lookup yields CDR1 SQVTM and CDR2 ANQGSEA. Germline trimming cut 7 bases from V and 5 bases from J; bases unmatched to any gene: 7. CDR3 length: 13 residues. CDR3 amino acids: CSARTGRDQPQHF. The CDR3 DNA reads as TGCAGCGCTAGGACAGGGCGGGATCAGCCCCAGCATTTT.

The CDR3 sequence: CSARDGNNYGYTF. CDR3 coding DNA: TGCAGTGCTAGAGACGGGAACAACTATGGCTACACCTTC. The rearrangement links TRBV20-1 to TRBJ1-2; D gene unclear. Trimming removed 0 bases from V and 2 bases from J, with 7 bases in between. Germline V gene sequence: CDR1 DFQATT, CDR2 SNEGSKA (reference sequence). The CDR3 sequence is 13 residues long.

This chain connects TRBV2 to TRBJ2-6; 8 bases align to TRBD1. With V trimmed by 9 bases and J by 1 base, 11 bases remained unmatched. This CDR3 region has 17 residues. From germline, CDR1 is SNHLY and CDR2 FYNNEI. CDR3 sequence reads: CARALPGGGSGANVLTF. The CDR3 region has the DNA TGTGCCAGGGCCCTTCCAGGGGGCGGGTCTGGGGCCAACGTCCTGACTTTC.

The gene calls are TRBV6-5 and TRBJ1-4; possibly TRBD1 for D (5 bases). The V gene lost 4 bases and the J gene lost 4 bases, with 7 bases spanning the gap. The CDR3 runs 13 residues. In germline, CDR1 is MNHEY, CDR2 SVGAGI. CDR3 protein: CASSWGFNEKLFF. CDR3 sequence (DNA): TGTGCCAGCAGTTGGGGCTTTAATGAAAAACTGTTTTTT.

V gene TRBV20-1 combines with J gene TRBJ2-2; D is ambiguous. The CDR3 covers 13 residues. Trimming left V 8 bases short and J 0 bases short, with 10 bases between. Germline assignment: CDR1 DFQATT and CDR2 SNEGSKA (reference sequence). The DNA for the CDR3 is TGCAGTTCTGCTGCAGCGAACACCGGGGAGCTGTTTTTT. Translation: CSSAAANTGELFF.

This clonotype showed up just a few times. The chain is built from TRBV6-2 or TRBV6-3 and TRBJ2-1; 7 nucleotides line up with TRBD2. The closer fit of TRBJ2-7 to the DNA end suggests the J call may be wrong. Germline-derived CDR1 and CDR2 are MNHEY and SVGEGT. The CDR3 has 17 amino acids. The CDR3 coding sequence is TGTGCCAGCAGCCACCCACCTGGGACTACTTCCTACAATGAGCAGTACTTC. This encodes CASSHPPGTTSYNEQYF.

The chain is built from TRBV14 and TRBJ2-3; weak D call: TRBD1 (5 bases). V dropped 0 bases and J dropped 0 bases, with 7 bases sitting between them. The CDR3 extends over 15 amino acids. The germline CDR1 and CDR2 sequences are SGHDN and FVKESK. The CDR3 DNA reads TGTGCCAGCAGCCAAGATCAGGGCAGCACAGATACGCAGTATTTT. Amino acids: CASSQDQGSTDTQYF.

The J gene is TRBJ1-3, the V gene TRBV29-1, with TRBD1 identical over 7 bases. CDR3 length equals 15 residues. V shed 4 bases and J 0 bases; nucleotides not matched to a gene: 6. CDR1 is SQVTM, CDR2 ANQGSEA, per germline. The CDR3 region is CSVGGGTDSGNTIYF. The DNA for the CDR3 is TGCAGCGTTGGGGGGGGGACAGACTCTGGAAACACCATATATTTT. Full variable domain (rest looked up from reference TRBV29-1 and TRBJ1-3): SAVISQKPSRDICQRGTSLTIQCQVDSQVTMMFWYRQQPGQSLTLIATANQGSEATYESGFVIDKFPISRPNLTFSTLTVSNMSPEDSSIYLCSVGGGTDSGNTIYFGEGSWLTVV.

The chain is built from TRBV30 and TRBJ2-1, with 7 bases fitting TRBD2. The CDR3 sequence is 15 residues long. CDR1 and CDR2 (germline): GTSNPN, SVGIG (reference sequence). V was clipped by 8 bases and J by 4 bases; unmatched bases: 14. CDR3 protein: CAGTHGRESYNEQFF. In nucleotides, the CDR3 is TGTGCCGGAACCCACGGGCGGGAGTCATACAATGAGCAGTTCTTC.

This rearrangement joins TRBV28 to TRBJ2-3; no clear D gene. This CDR3 is 12 amino acids long. The germline gives CDR1 MDHEN, CDR2 SYDVKM. V was cut by 8 bases and J by 4 bases, with 10 bases left in between. The chain's CDR3 is CASEGRADTQYF. CDR3 bases: TGTGCCAGCGAAGGACGCGCAGATACGCAGTATTTT.

This clonotype was picked up a small number of times. This chain connects TRBV20-1 to TRBJ2-1, with 12 bases aligning to TRBD2. CDR3 length: 16 residues. CDR1 and CDR2 from the germline V gene are DFQATT and SNEGSKA (reference sequence). Trimming cost V 1 base and J 4 bases; bases outside gene matches: 5. CDR3 nucleotides: TGCAGTGCTAGAGTCAGCGGACTAGCGGGATACAATGAGCAGTTCTTC. Its protein product is CSARVSGLAGYNEQFF.

This clonotype was seen only a few times. The V call is TRBV25-1, the J call TRBJ2-7, with a tentative D call TRBD2 (5 bases). The CDR3 is 14 amino acids. CDR1 and CDR2 (germline): MGHDK, SYGVNS. Trimming stripped 5 bases from V and 4 bases from J, with 15 bases between. The CDR3 here is CASSSSGVGYEQYF. In DNA, the CDR3 is TGTGCCAGCAGTAGCTCCGGGGTTGGGTACGAGCAGTACTTC.

The chain recombines TRBV5-6 with TRBJ2-4, with D perhaps TRBD1 (6 bases). The J call may be in error: the DNA end matches TRBJ2-5 better. Germline-derived CDR1 and CDR2 are SGHDT and YYEEEE. The CDR3 has 15 amino acids. CDR3 coding DNA: TGTGCCAGCAGCTCGGGACACCTATACCAAGAGACCCAGTACTTC. Translated, it gives CASSSGHLYQETQYF.

V gene TRBV20-1 combines with J gene TRBJ1-5, with D hard to call. Trimming left V 1 base short and J 2 bases short, with 12 bases between. Germline lookup yields CDR1 DFQATT and CDR2 SNEGSKA (reference sequence). This CDR3 has 15 amino acids. The CDR3 protein is CSARASGTGNQPQHF. The CDR3 DNA follows: TGCAGTGCTAGAGCGTCCGGAACGGGCAATCAGCCCCAGCATTTT.

The V and J genes are TRBV28 and TRBJ2-7, with 8 positions matching TRBD2. The J segment lost 7 bases and the V segment lost 6 bases, leaving 17 bases of the junction unmatched. The CDR3 consists of 16 residues. CDR1 and CDR2 (germline): MDHEN, SYDVKM. CDR3 bases: TGTGCCAGCAGCATTCTCGGGAGCGGGAGTTTGTATGAGCAGTACTTC. This encodes CASSILGSGSLYEQYF.

The chain links TRBV7-8 to TRBJ1-6, with 7 bases lining up with TRBD1. Germline lookup yields CDR1 SGHVS and CDR2 FQNEAQ. V trimming: 5 bases; J trimming: 6 bases; junction bases outside the gene matches: 7. The CDR3 consists of 15 residues. In nucleotides, the CDR3 is TGTGCCAGCAGCCCCCGGACAGGAACTAATTCACCCCTCCACTTT. Protein: CASSPRTGTNSPLHF. The full variable domain, its missing parts supplied by reference TRBV7-8 and TRBJ1-6, is GAGVSQSPRYKVAKRGQDVALRCDPISGHVSLFWYQQALGQGPEFLTYFQNEAQLDKSGLPSDRFFAERPEGSVSTLKIQRTQQEDSAVYLCASSPRTGTNSPLHFGNGTRLTVT.

In its sample, this clonotype was seen a few times. This sequence joins TRBV28 and TRBJ2-7, with 9 bases identical to TRBD2. The ends lost 7 bases at V and 4 bases at J; junction bases unmatched: 8. Germline V gives CDR1 MDHEN, CDR2 SYDVKM. The CDR3 is 14 amino acids. The CDR3 region has the DNA TGTGCCAGCAAGAGTAGCGGGAGTAGGTACGAGCAGTACTTC. Translation gives CASKSSGSRYEQYF.

This clonotype came up a few times. The chain is built from TRBV7-3 and TRBJ2-3; D might be TRBD1 (6 bases). With 5 bases removed from V and 2 bases from J, the gap between germline ends came to 14 bases. The CDR3 is 15 amino acids. From germline, CDR1 is SGHTA and CDR2 FQGTGA. CDR3 bases: TGTGCCAGCAGCCTACAGGGTTCAATCACAGATACGCAGTATTTT. It is translated as CASSLQGSITDTQYF. The full variable domain, rest sourced from reference TRBV7-3 and TRBJ2-3, is GAGVSQTPSNKVTEKGKYVELRCDPISGHTALYWYRQSLGQGPEFLIYFQGTGAADDSGLPNDRFFAVRPEGSVSTLKIQRTERGDSAVYLCASSLQGSITDTQYFGPGTRLTVL.

This chain uses TRBV7-2 with TRBJ2-1; TRBD2 matches 10 bases. The CDR3 contains 17 residues. Losses at the gene ends were 4 bases for V and 2 bases for J; bases not matched to a gene: 8. Germline CDR1 and CDR2: SGHTA and FQGNSA. CDR3 amino acids: CASSSASGRAAYNEQFF. The CDR3 DNA is TGTGCCAGCAGCTCCGCAAGCGGGAGGGCCGCCTACAATGAGCAGTTCTTC.

This rearrangement joins TRBV7-6 to TRBJ2-5, with 10 bases identical to TRBD2. V was pared by 5 bases and J by 5 bases, with 20 bases of the junction left unmatched. The CDR3 is made up of 19 amino acids. In germline, CDR1 is SGHVS, CDR2 FNYEAQ. This CDR3 reads CASSTGGGLAEVVWETQYF. The DNA of the CDR3 is TGTGCCAGCAGCACAGGAGGCGGACTAGCGGAGGTGGTATGGGAGACCCAGTACTTC. Combining the CDR3 with reference TRBV7-6 and TRBJ2-5 gives the whole variable domain GAGVSQSPRYKVTKRGQDVALRCDPISGHVSLYWYRQALGQGPEFLTYFNYEAQQDKSGLPNDRFSAERPEGSISTLTIQRTEQRDSAMYRCASSTGGGLAEVVWETQYFGPGTRLLVL.

This chain connects TRBV6-1 to TRBJ1-4; D is unresolved. Trimming took off 1 base at V and 8 bases at J, with 14 bases between the two ends. This CDR3 region has 15 residues. The germline V gene has CDR1 MNHNS and CDR2 SASEGT. The CDR3 region has the DNA TGTGCCAGCAGTGAAGGTCCGGGGAATCGCGAAAAACTGTTTTTT. Its protein product is CASSEGPGNREKLFF.